One and the same sample provided the 8 T cell receptor beta chains below, sequenced in a study of CXCR3-negative and CXCR3-positive naive CD8 T cells. The study, taken as a whole, reports: Naive cells with CXCR3 showed TRB CDR3s that were more hydrophobic than those in CXCR3-negative naive cells.

UMI-labeled TRB cDNA libraries were prepared by 5' RACE. TCRdb reprocessed the 5' RACE reads and keeps a single row for each CDR3 protein, giving no DNA. This listing includes 150,000 or so distinct CDR3 sequences. For these receptors, no antigen is known. Specimen: naive CXCR3+ CD8+ T cells from blood. Sample subset: CD45RO-CCR7+CD27+CD95- naive CD8+ T cells expressing CXCR3 (TNR3+). Receptor source: a human donor in good health. Some clones in this sample may be carry-over from other donors' samples.

The gene calls are TRBV29-1 and TRBJ1-2; TCRdb outputs TRBD1, but without DNA this stays unchecked. The CDR3 runs 12 residues. Germline CDR1 reads SQVTM; CDR2 reads ANQGSEA. The CDR3 sequence is CSGVGGDVGYTF.

The rearrangement links TRBV20-1 to TRBJ2-1; TCRdb lists TRBD2, though no DNA is available to test this call. CDR3 size: 18 residues. Germline V gene data show CDR1 as DFQATT and CDR2 as SNEGSKA (reference sequence). This CDR3 reads CSATRPSLGSGTFNEQFF.

The chain carries TRBV20-1 and TRBJ1-1; TCRdb's D call of TRBD1 is untestable without DNA. The CDR3 has 14 residues. CDR1 DFQATT and CDR2 SNEGSKA come from the germline V gene (reference sequence). The CDR3 protein is CSARDNRGTTEAFF.

V gene TRBV11-2 combines with J gene TRBJ2-4; checking the TCRdb D call of TRBD2 is not possible without DNA. The CDR3 is 12 amino acids. The germline V gene encodes CDR1 SGHAT and CDR2 FQNNGV. This CDR3 reads CASSLDPRLRYF. The full variable domain, completed using reference TRBV11-2 and TRBJ2-4, is EAGVAQSPRYKIIEKRQSVAFWCNPISGHATLYWYQQILGQGPKLLIQFQNNGVVDDSQLPKDRFSAERLKGVDSTLKIQPAKLEDSAVYLCASSLDPRLRYFGAGTRLSVL.

The chain employs TRBV29-1 and TRBJ1-4. The CDR3 length is 14 residues. The germline V gene encodes CDR1 SQVTM and CDR2 ANQGSEA. The CDR3 loop reads CSVDLSTEAGKLFF.

The chain couples TRBV20-1 to TRBJ2-7. Germline assignment: CDR1 DFQATT and CDR2 SNEGSKA (reference sequence). There are 11 residues in the CDR3. The chain's CDR3 is CSAYDFYEQYF.

The genes are TRBV7-9 and TRBJ1-2; the D call of TRBD1 rests on TCRdb alone, since no DNA is present to check it. The germline gives CDR1 SEHNR, CDR2 FQNEAQ (reference sequence). CDR3 length: 15 amino acids. The CDR3 spells CASSYPGQAFDGYTF.

CDR3 protein: CSVEDYLKWGEQYF. V is TRBV29-1 and J is TRBJ2-7. Germline V lookup: CDR1 SQVTM, CDR2 ANQGSEA. This CDR3 spans 14 amino acids.